This paragraph covers one TCR beta chain sequence. Mismatch with germline at one junction end may stem from a read error. The data were produced by immunoSEQ multiplex PCR, yet TCRdb's version contains in-frame clones alone and is incomplete. The table lists about 89,000 clones, about 91% of them singletons. The sample is drawn from a study of T cell responses to AZD1222 COVID-19 vaccine. The germline CDR1 and CDR2 sequences are SSHAT and FNYEAQ (reference sequence). The CDR3 extends over 14 amino acids. This material consisted of peripheral blood, taken 28 days after the second AZD1222 dose. This receptor was taken from an adult who received the AZD1222 COVID-19 vaccine. This chain uses TRBV7-7 with TRBJ2-5, with a tentative D call TRBD2 (6 bases). In nucleotides, the CDR3 is TGTGCTAGCACCGAATTCGGAGGGAGGGAGACCCAGTACTTC. The encoded protein is CASTEFGGRETQYF.